This T cell receptor (beta chain) was documented in a study of cytomegalovirus exposure and HLA in healthy donors. Turning to the study itself: For the approximately 360 genotyped donors, more than 65% fell within the Caucasian-associated ancestry cluster. Study-wide findings and caveats: About 87% or about 30% of the time was how often most TCR beta V segments were productive, according to an earlier analysis.

Both 60 Vbeta primers and 13 Jbeta primers went into the PCR. Sequencing was performed with immunoSEQ multiplex PCR; in TCRdb, only in-frame clones are kept and a portion is missing. The listing contains some 120,000 clones. The germline V and J ends were trimmed by 0 bases and 2 bases, with 10 bases remaining between them. Germline V gene sequence: CDR1 SGHTA, CDR2 FQGTGA. The CDR3 is 15 residues long. As regards this clone: Its antigen is still unknown.

The sequence came from a man between 18 and 35 years old in good health and CMV-seronegative. The sample comprised PBMCs. V and J are TRBV7-3 and TRBJ2-5, with a possible D match to TRBD2 (6 bases). The chain's CDR3 is CASSLTAGRQETQYF. The CDR3 DNA reads TGTGCCAGCAGCTTAACGGCAGGGAGGCAAGAGACCCAGTACTTC.